A selection of T cell receptor beta chains follows, all from one sample in a study of T cell repertoires in cytomegalovirus infection. TCRdb called the reads again in MiXCR, with one record for every CDR3 protein. The sample lists 160,000 or so distinct CDR3 sequences, 17% occurring once. Sequencing used CD8+ T cells from PBMCs. These receptors all come from a human donor in good health (CMV status not recorded). Some clones in this sample may be carry-over from other donors' samples. The CDR3 runs from the conserved cysteine through the conserved F or W. The D gene is left open where the match is weak. Some rows have no size entry. The others give once, few or many, or a class for an expanded clone.

. | few | TRBJ1-1 | TRBV7-9 | CASRPRDNFDTEAFF | TGTGCCAGCAGACCTAGGGACAATTTTGACACTGAAGCTTTCTTT
TRBD2 | . | TRBJ2-1 | TRBV6-2/TRBV6-3 | CASTEREGDEQFF | TGTGCCAGCACGGAGCGGGAGGGTGATGAGCAGTTCTTC
TRBD1 | . | TRBJ2-1 | TRBV6-5 | CASRTGTGVHNEQFF | TGTGCCAGCAGAACCGGGACAGGGGTTCACAATGAGCAGTTCTTC
TRBD1 | few | TRBJ2-6 | TRBV25-1 | CASTTESGQDPSGANVLTF | TGTGCCAGCACAACGGAATCTGGACAGGACCCCTCTGGGGCCAACGTCCTGACTTTC
. | . | TRBJ2-3 | TRBV28 | CASSFDIDTDTQYF | TGTGCCAGCAGTTTTGACATAGACACAGATACGCAGTATTTT
. | . | TRBJ1-2 | TRBV7-2 | CASSFGRGYGYTF | TGTGCCAGCAGCTTCGGGAGGGGCTATGGCTACACCTTC
. | . | TRBJ1-1 | TRBV24-1 | CATSDQGHGTEAFF | TGTGCCACCAGTGACCAGGGTCATGGCACTGAAGCTTTCTTT
. | . | TRBJ2-7 | TRBV7-9 | CASSPPVGASSYEQYF | TGTGCCAGCAGCCCCCCGGTGGGGGCTAGCTCCTACGAGCAGTACTTC
. | . | TRBJ1-4 | TRBV6-6 | CASSYPDSRELFF | TGTGCCAGCAGTTACCCGGATAGCCGGGAACTGTTTTTT
. | few | TRBJ1-2 | TRBV7-8 | CASSFGGSIYGYTF | TGTGCCAGCAGCTTTGGGGGTTCTATATATGGCTACACCTTC
. | few | TRBJ2-3 | TRBV14 | CASSQIGTTSSVGDTQYF | TGTGCCAGCAGCCAGATCGGGACGACTAGTTCAGTGGGAGATACGCAGTATTTT
TRBD2 | few | TRBJ2-3 | TRBV28 | CASQREAPATDTQYF | TGTGCCAGTCAGCGGGAGGCACCTGCCACAGATACGCAGTATTTT
. | . | TRBJ2-5 | TRBV6-2/TRBV6-3 | CASRDGSPQETQYF | TGTGCCAGCAGAGACGGGAGTCCACAAGAGACCCAGTACTTC
TRBD1 | few | TRBJ1-1 | TRBV7-6 | CASSLGDRAYTEAFF | TGTGCCAGCAGCTTGGGGGACAGGGCATACACTGAAGCTTTCTTT
. | once | TRBJ1-2 | TRBV20-1 | CSASGWAFGPFGYTF | TGCAGTGCTTCGGGGTGGGCATTCGGCCCCTTTGGCTACACCTTC
. | . | TRBJ2-3 | TRBV27 | CASSLSPTGTDTQYF | TGTGCCAGCAGCCTTAGCCCCACGGGCACAGATACGCAGTATTTT
TRBD1 | few | TRBJ2-7 | TRBV7-2 | CASSLLEGAIYEQYF | TGTGCCAGCAGCTTACTAGAGGGGGCAATTTACGAGCAGTACTTC
. | . | TRBJ1-5 | TRBV6-2/TRBV6-3 | CASSQRFSHNQPQHF | TGTGCCAGCAGTCAAAGGTTTTCTCACAATCAGCCCCAGCATTTT
. | . | TRBJ1-5 | TRBV7-2 | CASSLADNSNQPQHF | TGTGCCAGCAGCTTAGCGGACAATAGCAATCAGCCCCAGCATTTT
. | few | TRBJ2-7 | TRBV7-9 | CASSLAPQENYEQYF | TGTGCCAGCAGCTTAGCTCCACAGGAAAACTACGAGCAGTACTTC
. | few | TRBJ1-2 | TRBV6-5 | CASNLGGYTF | TGTGCCAGCAACTTGGGTGGCTACACCTTC
TRBD1 | few | TRBJ1-6 | TRBV7-6 | CASSVGDREDSPLHF | TGTGCCAGCAGCGTGGGGGACAGGGAAGATTCACCCCTCCACTTT
TRBD1 | . | TRBJ1-5 | TRBV6-1 | CATLGQGQPQHF | TGTGCCACCCTGGGACAGGGACAGCCCCAGCATTTT
TRBD1 | few | TRBJ2-3 | TRBV28 | CASKPAGTGMDTQYF | TGTGCCAGCAAACCGGCCGGGACAGGGATGGATACGCAGTATTTT
. | . | TRBJ1-1 | TRBV2 | CASMGSHANTEAFF | TGTGCCAGCATGGGATCCCATGCGAACACTGAAGCTTTCTTT
TRBD2 | few | TRBJ2-7 | TRBV14 | CASSRTRYYEQYF | TGTGCCAGCAGCCGGACTAGGTACTACGAGCAGTACTTC
. | . | TRBJ1-5 | TRBV7-8 | CASSRRGSNQPQHF | TGTGCCAGCAGCCGAAGGGGGAGCAATCAGCCCCAGCATTTT
. | . | TRBJ2-1 | TRBV7-6 | CASSLGSTPQYNEQFF | TGTGCCAGCAGCTTAGGTTCTACCCCCCAGTACAATGAGCAGTTCTTC
. | . | TRBJ2-5 | TRBV28 | CASSFSPGDQETQYF | TGTGCCAGCAGTTTTAGCCCGGGGGACCAAGAGACCCAGTACTTC
. | . | TRBJ1-1 | TRBV2 | CASSQGRLLIEAFF | TGTGCCAGCTCTCAGGGCCGGCTGCTGATAGAAGCTTTCTTT
TRBD2 | few | TRBJ2-2 | TRBV7-6 | CASSSTSGANTGELFF | TGTGCCAGCAGCTCCACTAGCGGGGCCAACACCGGGGAGCTGTTTTTT
. | few | TRBJ2-1 | TRBV20-1 | CSARREPSEQFF | TGCAGTGCTAGAAGGGAGCCAAGTGAGCAGTTCTTC
. | many | TRBJ2-7 | TRBV6-2/TRBV6-3 | CASFGEVNVADRTYRFSYEQYF | TGTGCCAGCTTTGGGGAGGTAAATGTAGCGGACAGAACTTACCGATTCTCCTACGAGCAGTACTTC
. | . | TRBJ1-5 | TRBV6-6 | CASRYVWNQPQHF | TGTGCCAGCAGATACGTGTGGAATCAGCCCCAGCATTTT
. | . | TRBJ1-1 | TRBV4-1 | CASSQQDRIGTEAFF | TGCGCCAGCAGCCAACAAGACAGGATCGGCACTGAAGCTTTCTTT
TRBD1 | . | TRBJ1-2 | TRBV27 | CASSETGVHGYTF | TGTGCCAGCAGTGAAACAGGGGTACATGGCTACACCTTC
TRBD1 | few | TRBJ1-1 | TRBV27 | CASSLWGQGAGTEAFF | TGTGCCAGCAGTTTATGGGGACAGGGGGCAGGGACTGAAGCTTTCTTT
. | . | TRBJ1-5 | TRBV19 | CASSMSGRNQPQHF | TGTGCCAGTAGTATGTCAGGGCGCAATCAGCCCCAGCATTTT
. | . | TRBJ2-7 | TRBV11-2 | CASSLALGSSYEQYF | TGTGCCAGCAGCTTAGCCCTAGGTAGCTCCTACGAGCAGTACTTC
. | many | TRBJ2-7 | TRBV28 | CASTPSTGTGEQYF | TGTGCCAGCACCCCTTCGACCGGTACAGGCGAGCAGTACTTC
TRBD1 | . | TRBJ2-3 | TRBV6-1 | CATPGQGVYEQYF | TGTGCCACTCCGGGACAGGGGGTATACGAGCAGTATTTT
. | few | TRBJ2-5 | TRBV27 | CASSSQQGLVRETQYF | TGTGCCAGCAGTTCCCAACAGGGTTTGGTACGGGAGACCCAGTACTTC
TRBD2 | . | TRBJ2-3 | TRBV10-3 | CAISDGALAGGRNTQYF | TGTGCCATCAGCGATGGGGCCCTTGCGGGAGGGCGAAATACGCAGTATTTT
TRBD2 | . | TRBJ2-1 | TRBV7-2 | CASSYPWTSGYNEQFF | TGTGCCAGCAGCTACCCTTGGACTAGCGGCTACAATGAGCAGTTCTTC
TRBD2 | few | TRBJ2-7 | TRBV27 | CASSSVPSGVHEQYF | TGTGCCAGCAGTTCGGTCCCTAGCGGGGTCCACGAGCAGTACTTC
. | many | TRBJ2-7 | TRBV7-9 | CASSLGGIGTVNEQYF | TGTGCCAGCAGTTTAGGGGGGATCGGGACAGTCAACGAGCAGTACTTC
. | few | TRBJ2-7 | TRBV4-3 | CASSQGRNYEQYF | TGCGCCAGCAGCCAAGGGCGGAACTACGAGCAGTACTTC
. | few | TRBJ1-2 | TRBV20-1 | CSATSTDYYGYTF | TGCAGTGCTACCTCGACAGACTACTATGGCTACACCTTC
. | few | TRBJ1-1 | TRBV7-3 | CASSLFVDTEAFF | TGTGCCAGCAGCTTATTTGTGGACACTGAAGCTTTCTTT
. | few | TRBJ1-5 | TRBV28 | CASSLWQNSNQPQHF | TGTGCCAGCAGTTTATGGCAGAATAGCAATCAGCCCCAGCATTTT
. | . | TRBJ2-7 | TRBV2 | CASGFGGKNEQYF | TGTGCCAGCGGATTTGGGGGGAAGAACGAGCAGTACTTC